Listed here is a single T cell receptor beta chain. Its antigen remains undetermined. Qualities for individual bases were not recorded, and no much larger clone is one base off. This record belongs to a study of T cell responses to AZD1222 COVID-19 vaccine (dated by TCRdb to the early 2020s). Turning to the overall study: TCR sequencing covered about 230 trial participants: 207 given two doses of AZD1222 and 26 given two doses of MenACWY control vaccine. Trial participants were enrolled by age into subgroups of 18-55, 56-69 and 70-plus years, and around 150, 28 and 57 TCR-sequenced participants, respectively, were included in these subgroups.

The sample's time point label is to be understood as: about 28 days (+/-7) after the second vaccine dose. AZD1222 recipients given second doses at about 4 weeks or at about 12 weeks were pooled, since spike-specific TCR depth and breadth were not found to differ between the two schedules. The vaccinee samples were drawn from two UK trials, COV001 and COV002, one of which was a single-blind randomized controlled phase 2/3 trial testing AZD1222 (ChAdOx1 nCoV-19) in healthy adults. Trial participant PBMC samples were collected at day 0 and day 28 after the second dose for TCRbeta chain sequencing. There are 15 amino acids in the CDR3, from cysteine to phenylalanine inclusive. Only the CDR3 part of the read is kept: 45 bases, read in frame from the first base. V loses 2 bases, J loses 2 bases, and the germline ends lie 13 bases apart. Sequences MNHEY (CDR1) and SVGEGT (CDR2) are obtained from the germline V gene.

The CDR3 regions of human TCRbeta chains were analyzed by immunosequencing. On the study's bioinformatics: Repertoire TCRs were checked for matches against a reference library of SARS-CoV-2-specific TCRs that had been generated using the MIRA antigen-specificity platform. Breadth meant the fraction of unique TCRs that were SARS-CoV-2-associated, whereas depth meant the fraction of total T cells that were SARS-CoV-2-associated. Using the MIRA data, each spike-specific TCR was mapped to the spike region that the TCR reacts to and placed in a CD4 or CD8 class. Log10-transformed breadth and depth values were compared by one-way ANOVA with Sidak's multiple comparisons tests. This is the immuneACCESS table as TCRdb keeps it, with only in-frame sequences that have V and J called. A part of the clones is gone; compared with another copy, unresolved V genes explain less than half, and the rest is unexplained. D and trimming come from the DNA, and the V and J calls and clone size come from that table. Recorded for this sample are about 52,000 clones; roughly 86% of them occurred a single time. The leading ten clones occupy less than 3% of the sample.

The paper's findings and limits, for the study overall: Conclusions about previously exposed vaccinees were limited because only 5 or 6 AZD1222 recipients were SARS-CoV-2 seropositive at baseline. In the small 56-69-year group, the increase in depth fell short of significance, most likely because of low power. Vaccine-associated CD4 TCRs spanned the whole spike protein, with dominant responses in regions 160-218 and 743-854. Spike-specific TCR breadth and depth rose significantly after two AZD1222 doses compared with day 0 and with MenACWY recipients. No day 14 peak-response samples were available, so repertoires were characterized only after the peak T cell response. Reportedly, almost half of the unique spike-specific TCRs recognized epitopes lying outside the regions that are mutated in the B.1.351 and B.1.1.7 variants. Participants were mostly white British, with more females than males. The authors suggested clonal diversity may have been underestimated.

The sequenced sample was peripheral blood, obtained 28 days after the second AZD1222 dose. In this chain, TRBV6-2 or TRBV6-3 is recombined with TRBJ2-7; TRBD1 is possibly the D segment (5 matching bases). The receptor was derived from an adult who received the AZD1222 COVID-19 vaccine. The CDR3 has the sequence CASSYDRGRAYEQYF. The DNA sequence is as follows: TGTGCCAGCAGTTACGATAGGGGAAGAGCCTACGAGCAGTACTTC.